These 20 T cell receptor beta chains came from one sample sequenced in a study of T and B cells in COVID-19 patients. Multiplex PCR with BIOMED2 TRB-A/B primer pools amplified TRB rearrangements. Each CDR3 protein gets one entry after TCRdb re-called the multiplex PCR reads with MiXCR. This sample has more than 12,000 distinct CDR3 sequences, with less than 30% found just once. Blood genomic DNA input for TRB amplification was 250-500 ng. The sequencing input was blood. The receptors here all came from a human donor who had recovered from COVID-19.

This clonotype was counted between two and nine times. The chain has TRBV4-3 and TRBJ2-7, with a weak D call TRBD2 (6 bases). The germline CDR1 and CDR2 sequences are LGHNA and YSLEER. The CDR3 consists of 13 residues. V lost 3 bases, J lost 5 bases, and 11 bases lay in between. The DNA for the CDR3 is TGCGCCAGCAGCCAGTCATCGGGGGACGAGCAGTACTTC. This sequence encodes CASSQSSGDEQYF.

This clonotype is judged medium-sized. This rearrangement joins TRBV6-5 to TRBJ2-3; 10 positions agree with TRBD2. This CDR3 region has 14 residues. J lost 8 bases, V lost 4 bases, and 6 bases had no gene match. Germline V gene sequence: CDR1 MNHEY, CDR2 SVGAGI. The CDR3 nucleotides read TGTGCCAGCAGTTTTAGCGGGGGGTTAGGTACGCAGTATTTT. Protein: CASSFSGGLGTQYF.

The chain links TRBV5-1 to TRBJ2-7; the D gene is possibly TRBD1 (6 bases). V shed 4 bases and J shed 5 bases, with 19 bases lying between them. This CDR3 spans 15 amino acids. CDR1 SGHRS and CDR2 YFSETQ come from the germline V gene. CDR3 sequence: CASSDPRGNEDEQYF. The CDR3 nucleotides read TGCGCCAGCAGCGATCCCAGGGGAAACGAGGACGAGCAGTACTTC. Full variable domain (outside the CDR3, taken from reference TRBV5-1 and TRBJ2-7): KAGVTQTPRYLIKTRGQQVTLSCSPISGHRSVSWYQQTPGQGLQFLFEYFSETQRNKGNFPGRFSGRQFSNSRSEMNVSTLELGDSALYLCASSDPRGNEDEQYFGPGTRLTVT.

CDR3 in amino acids: CASSLAPERNQPQHF. CDR3 DNA: TGCGCCAGCAGCTTGGCACCGGAACGAAATCAGCCCCAGCATTTT. This chain connects TRBV5-1 to TRBJ1-5; no clear D gene. Per germline, CDR1 SGHRS and CDR2 YFSETQ. V lost 0 bases and J 4 bases, leaving 11 bases between the germline ends. The CDR3 is 15 amino acids.

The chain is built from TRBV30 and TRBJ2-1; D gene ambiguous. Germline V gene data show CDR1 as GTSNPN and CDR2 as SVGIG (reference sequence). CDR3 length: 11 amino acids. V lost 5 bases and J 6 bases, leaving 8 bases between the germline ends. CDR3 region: CAWDFLNEQFF. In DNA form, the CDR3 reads TGTGCCTGGGATTTCCTCAATGAGCAGTTCTTC.

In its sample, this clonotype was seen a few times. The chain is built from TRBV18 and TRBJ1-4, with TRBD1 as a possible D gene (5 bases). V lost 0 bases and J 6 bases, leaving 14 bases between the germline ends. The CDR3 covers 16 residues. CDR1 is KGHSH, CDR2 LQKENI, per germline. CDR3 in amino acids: CASSPPPSGADEKLFF. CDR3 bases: TGTGCCAGCTCACCACCACCAAGTGGGGCGGATGAAAAACTGTTTTTT. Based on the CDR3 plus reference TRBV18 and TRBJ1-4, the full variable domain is NAGVMQNPRHLVRRRGQEARLRCSPMKGHSHVYWYRQLPEEGLKFMVYLQKENIIDESGMPKERFSAEFPKEGPSILRIQQVVRGDSAAYFCASSPPPSGADEKLFFGSGTQLSVL.

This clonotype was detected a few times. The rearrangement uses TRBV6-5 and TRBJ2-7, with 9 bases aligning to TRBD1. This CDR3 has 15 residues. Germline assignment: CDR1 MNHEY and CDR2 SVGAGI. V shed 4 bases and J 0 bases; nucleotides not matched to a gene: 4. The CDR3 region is CASSSGQGLSYEQYF. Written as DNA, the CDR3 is TGTGCCAGCAGTTCGGGACAGGGACTCTCCTACGAGCAGTACTTC.

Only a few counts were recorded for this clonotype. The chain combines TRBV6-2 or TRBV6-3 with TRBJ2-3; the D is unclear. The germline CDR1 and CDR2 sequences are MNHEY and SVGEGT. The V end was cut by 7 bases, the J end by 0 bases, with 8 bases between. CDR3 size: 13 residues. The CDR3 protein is CASTPPSTDTQYF. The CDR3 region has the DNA TGTGCCAGCACCCCTCCCAGCACAGATACGCAGTATTTT.

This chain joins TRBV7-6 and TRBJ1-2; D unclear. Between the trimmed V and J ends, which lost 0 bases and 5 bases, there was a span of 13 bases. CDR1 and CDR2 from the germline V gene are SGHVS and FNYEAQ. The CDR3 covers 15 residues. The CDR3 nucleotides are TGTGCCAGCAGCTTAGCGCCAACGGTCCAGTATGGCTACACCTTC. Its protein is CASSLAPTVQYGYTF.

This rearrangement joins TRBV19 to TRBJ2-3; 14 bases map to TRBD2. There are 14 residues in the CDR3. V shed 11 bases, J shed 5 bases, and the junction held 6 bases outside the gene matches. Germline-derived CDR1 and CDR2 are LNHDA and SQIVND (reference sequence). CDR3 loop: CAHGTSGGGDTQYF. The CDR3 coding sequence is TGTGCCCACGGGACTAGCGGGGGCGGAGATACGCAGTATTTT.

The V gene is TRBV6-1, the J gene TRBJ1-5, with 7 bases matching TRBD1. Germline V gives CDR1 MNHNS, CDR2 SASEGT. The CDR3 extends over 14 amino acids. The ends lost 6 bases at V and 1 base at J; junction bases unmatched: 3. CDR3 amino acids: CASSETGSNQPQHF. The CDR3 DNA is TGTGCCAGCAGCGAGACAGGGAGCAATCAGCCCCAGCATTTT.

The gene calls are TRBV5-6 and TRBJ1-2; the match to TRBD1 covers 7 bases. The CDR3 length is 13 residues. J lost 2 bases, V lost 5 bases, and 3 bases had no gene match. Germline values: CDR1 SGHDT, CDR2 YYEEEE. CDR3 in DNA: TGTGCCAGCAGACAGGACAGGAACTATGGCTACACCTTC. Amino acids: CASRQDRNYGYTF.

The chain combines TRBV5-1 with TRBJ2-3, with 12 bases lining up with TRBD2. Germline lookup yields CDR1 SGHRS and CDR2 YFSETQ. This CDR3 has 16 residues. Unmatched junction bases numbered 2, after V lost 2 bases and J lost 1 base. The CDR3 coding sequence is TGCGCCAGCAGCTTACGACTAGCGGGGGGCACAGATACGCAGTATTTT. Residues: CASSLRLAGGTDTQYF. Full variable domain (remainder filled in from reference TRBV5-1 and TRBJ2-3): KAGVTQTPRYLIKTRGQQVTLSCSPISGHRSVSWYQQTPGQGLQFLFEYFSETQRNKGNFPGRFSGRQFSNSRSEMNVSTLELGDSALYLCASSLRLAGGTDTQYFGPGTRLTVL.

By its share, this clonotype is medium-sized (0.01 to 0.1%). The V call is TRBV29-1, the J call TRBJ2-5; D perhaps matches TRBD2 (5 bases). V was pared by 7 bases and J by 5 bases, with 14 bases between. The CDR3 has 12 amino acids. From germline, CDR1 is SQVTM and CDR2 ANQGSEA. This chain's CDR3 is CSDGGGWETQYF. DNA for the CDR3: TGCAGCGATGGAGGCGGTTGGGAGACCCAGTACTTC.

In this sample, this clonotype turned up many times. CDR3 amino acids: CASSLSGRNEQYF. DNA of the CDR3: TGTGCCAGCAGTTTATCGGGCAGGAACGAGCAGTACTTC. The J gene is TRBJ2-7, the V gene TRBV27; D remains ambiguous. This CDR3 has 13 residues. V was cut by 0 bases and J by 5 bases, with 8 bases left in between. CDR1 is MNHEY and CDR2 is SMNVEV in the germline V gene (reference sequence).

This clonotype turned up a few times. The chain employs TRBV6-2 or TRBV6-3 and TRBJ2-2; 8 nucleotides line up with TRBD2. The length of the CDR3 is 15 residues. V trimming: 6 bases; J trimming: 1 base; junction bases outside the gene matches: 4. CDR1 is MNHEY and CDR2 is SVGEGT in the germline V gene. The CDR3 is CASSRGGRNTGELFF. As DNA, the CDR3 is TGTGCCAGCAGCCGCGGGGGGCGGAACACCGGGGAGCTGTTTTTT.

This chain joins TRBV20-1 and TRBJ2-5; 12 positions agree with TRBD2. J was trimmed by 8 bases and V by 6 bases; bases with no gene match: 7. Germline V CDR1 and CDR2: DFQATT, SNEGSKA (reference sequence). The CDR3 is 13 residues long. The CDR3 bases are TGCAGTGCCGCGTGGACTAGCGGGACTACCCAGTACTTC. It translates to CSAAWTSGTTQYF.

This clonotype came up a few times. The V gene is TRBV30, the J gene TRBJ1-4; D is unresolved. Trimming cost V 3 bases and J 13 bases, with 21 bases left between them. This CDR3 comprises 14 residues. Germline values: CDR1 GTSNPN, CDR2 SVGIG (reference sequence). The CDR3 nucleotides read TGTGCCTGGAGCTTTACCCCCGGGTCCGGGCTACTGTTTTTT. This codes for CAWSFTPGSGLLFF.

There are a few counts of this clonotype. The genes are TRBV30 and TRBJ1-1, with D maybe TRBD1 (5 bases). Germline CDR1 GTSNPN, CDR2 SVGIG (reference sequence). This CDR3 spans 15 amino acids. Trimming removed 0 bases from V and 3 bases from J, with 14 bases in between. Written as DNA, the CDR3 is TGTGCCTGGAGTGTACTACTCCGAGGGGACACTGAAGCTTTCTTT. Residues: CAWSVLLRGDTEAFF.

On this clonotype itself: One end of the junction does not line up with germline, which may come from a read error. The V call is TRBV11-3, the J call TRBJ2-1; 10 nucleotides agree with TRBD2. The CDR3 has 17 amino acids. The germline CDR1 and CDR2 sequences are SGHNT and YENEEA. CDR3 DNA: TGCGCCAGCAGCCAAGAGACTAGCGGGCCTCCTTACAATGAGCAGTTCTTC. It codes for CASSQETSGPPYNEQFF.